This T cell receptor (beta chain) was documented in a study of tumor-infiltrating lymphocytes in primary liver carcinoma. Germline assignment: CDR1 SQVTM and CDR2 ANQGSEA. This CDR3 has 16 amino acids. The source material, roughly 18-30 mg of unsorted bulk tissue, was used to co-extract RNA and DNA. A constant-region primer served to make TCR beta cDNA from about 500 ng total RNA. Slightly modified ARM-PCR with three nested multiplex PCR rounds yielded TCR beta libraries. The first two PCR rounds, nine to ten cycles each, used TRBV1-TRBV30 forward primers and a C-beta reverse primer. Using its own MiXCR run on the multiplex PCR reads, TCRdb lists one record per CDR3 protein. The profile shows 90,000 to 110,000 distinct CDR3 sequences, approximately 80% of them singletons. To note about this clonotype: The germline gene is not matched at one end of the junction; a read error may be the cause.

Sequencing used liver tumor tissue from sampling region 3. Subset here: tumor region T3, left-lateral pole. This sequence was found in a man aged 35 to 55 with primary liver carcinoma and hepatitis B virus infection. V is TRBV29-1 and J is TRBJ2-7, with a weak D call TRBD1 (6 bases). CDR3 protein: CSVEGRAQGSLLGQYF. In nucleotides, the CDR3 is TGCAGCGTTGAAGGAAGAGCACAGGGCTCTCTCCTCGGGCAGTATTTC.